Below, 22 T cell receptor beta chains from the same sample are listed, as sequenced in a study of shared clonotypes between healthy human individuals. The repertoire was sequenced with immunoSEQ multiplex PCR; TCRdb's copy has only in-frame clones and lacks some. The repertoire holds around 1.1 million clones, with approximately 78% as singletons. Sample: memory CD4+ T cells from PBMCs. Subset noted: CD45RA-negative fraction. Receptors were obtained from a man younger than 30 in good health. Some clones in this sample may be carry-over from other donors' samples.

V is TRBV30 and J is TRBJ1-1, with 9 bases lining up with TRBD1. Germline lookup yields CDR1 GTSNPN and CDR2 SVGIG (reference sequence). This CDR3 is built from 12 residues. V shed 3 bases, J shed 10 bases, and the junction held 6 bases outside the gene matches. The CDR3 DNA follows: TGTGCCTGGAGCCACAGGGGGCCCTCAGCTTTCTTT. Translation gives CAWSHRGPSAFF.

There are many counts of this clone. Written as DNA, the CDR3 is TGTGCCAGCAGCGCCGCGCCGGGCAGGGGGAGGCGAACCGGGGAGCTGTTTTTT. Amino acids: CASSAAPGRGRRTGELFF. This chain joins TRBV7-2 and TRBJ2-2; TRBD1 is a possible D gene (7 bases). Per the germline V gene, CDR1 is SGHTA and CDR2 is FQGNSA. This CDR3 region has 18 residues. V lost 5 bases and J 5 bases, leaving 24 bases between the germline ends.

Comment on this clone: Different DNA sequences within this sample yield the same CDR3. The rearrangement uses TRBV5-4 and TRBJ2-1, with TRBD2 matching over 10 bases. The CDR3 spans 15 residues. V gave up 2 bases and J gave up 4 bases; unmatched junction bases: 3. In germline, CDR1 is SGHNT, CDR2 YYREEE (reference sequence). CDR3 amino acids: CASSFGTSAYNEQFF. The CDR3 region has the DNA TGTGCCAGCAGCTTTGGGACTAGCGCATACAATGAGCAGTTCTTC.

V gene TRBV23-1 combines with J gene TRBJ1-1; no reliable D call. TRBV23-1 belongs to the ORF category, with a function that is uncertain. The CDR3 is 17 residues long. Trimming left V 4 bases short and J 3 bases short, with 21 bases between. This chain's CDR3 is CASSPPRHPRFHTEAFF. CDR3 sequence (DNA): TGCGCCAGCAGTCCTCCAAGACATCCTAGATTCCACACTGAAGCTTTCTTT.

The chain employs TRBV30 and TRBJ1-5; TRBD1 might be the D (5 bases). Trimming removed 2 bases from V and 3 bases from J, with 20 bases in between. This CDR3 contains 17 residues. CDR1 GTSNPN and CDR2 SVGIG come from the germline V gene (reference sequence). The CDR3 loop reads CAWSFPGGISFNQPQHF. The DNA of the CDR3 is TGTGCCTGGAGTTTCCCGGGGGGGATCTCGTTCAATCAGCCCCAGCATTTT.

V gene TRBV14 combines with J gene TRBJ1-1; tentatively, D is TRBD1 (5 bases). Germline V gives CDR1 SGHDN, CDR2 FVKESK. The CDR3 totals 16 residues. Trimming stripped 1 base from V and 4 bases from J, with 16 bases between. The CDR3 bases are TGTGCCAGCAGCCAAGTGGGACCGACGTACGGCACTGAAGCTTTCTTT. This translates into CASSQVGPTYGTEAFF.

The genes are TRBV7-9 and TRBJ1-1, with a tentative D call TRBD1 (6 bases). The length of the CDR3 is 14 residues. Germline V gives CDR1 SEHNR, CDR2 FQNEAQ (reference sequence). V was pared by 1 base and J by 5 bases, with 11 bases between. For the CDR3, the DNA is TGTGCCAGCAGCTTAGGGGGGGCTATGACTGAAGCTTTCTTT. Translation: CASSLGGAMTEAFF.

J is TRBJ1-1 and V is TRBV5-1; D call uncertain. This CDR3 contains 14 residues. V was shortened by 1 base and J by 4 bases, with 11 bases between the two germline ends. In germline, CDR1 is SGHRS, CDR2 YFSETQ. The CDR3 protein is CASSLSDGGTEAFF. CDR3 in DNA: TGCGCCAGCAGCTTGTCTGATGGTGGCACTGAAGCTTTCTTT.

The chain recombines TRBV19 with TRBJ2-4, with TRBD1 matching over 8 bases. The germline gives CDR1 LNHDA, CDR2 SQIVND (reference sequence). CDR3 length: 15 amino acids. V gave up 5 bases and J gave up 2 bases; unmatched junction bases: 5. The CDR3: CASSPDRGTKNIQYF. CDR3 DNA: TGTGCCAGTAGTCCCGACAGGGGAACCAAAAACATTCAGTACTTC.

This clone occurred many times. This rearrangement joins TRBV7-9 to TRBJ1-6; perhaps TRBD1 as D (5 bases). Germline CDR1 and CDR2: SEHNR and FQNEAQ (reference sequence). Trimming removed 6 bases at V and 16 bases at J, with 19 bases between. The CDR3 length is 13 residues. The CDR3 region has the DNA TGTGCCAGCAGTTCACGACCCCGGGACCGTCTCCACTTT. Protein product: CASSSRPRDRLHF.

The gene calls are TRBV7-9 and TRBJ2-7; 8 bases align to TRBD1. The CDR3 spans 16 residues. CDR1 is SEHNR, CDR2 FQNEAQ, per germline (reference sequence). Losses at the gene ends were 5 bases for V and 4 bases for J; bases not matched to a gene: 13. CDR3 nucleotide sequence: TGTGCCAGCAGCACCCATCGTGGGGACAGGTCTTACGAGCAGTACTTC. It encodes CASSTHRGDRSYEQYF.

A few counts support this clone. The chain couples TRBV7-2 to TRBJ1-2; no clear D. V shed 6 bases and J shed 0 bases, with 8 bases lying between them. Germline V gene lookup returns CDR1 SGHTA and CDR2 FQGNSA. The CDR3 length is 13 residues. Written as DNA, the CDR3 is TGTGCCAGCAGGGCCCCAGCTAACTATGGCTACACCTTC. The encoded protein is CASRAPANYGYTF.

This clone was seen only a few times. V and J are TRBV11-3 and TRBJ2-7; 7 positions agree with TRBD1. V lost 1 base, J lost 1 base, and 4 bases stayed unmatched. The length of the CDR3 is 15 residues. CDR1 and CDR2 (germline): SGHNT, YENEEA. This CDR3 reads CASSLGQGRSYEQYF. The CDR3 DNA is TGTGCCAGCAGCTTAGGACAGGGTAGGTCCTACGAGCAGTACTTC.

The chain combines TRBV2 with TRBJ2-5; D possibly corresponds to TRBD2 (5 bases). Germline CDR1 is SNHLY and CDR2 is FYNNEI. Trimming took off 7 bases at V and 5 bases at J, with 11 bases between the two ends. The CDR3 is 12 residues long. The CDR3 nucleotides read TGTGCCAGCAACTTCAGAGGGGAGACCCAGTACTTC. Translation gives CASNFRGETQYF.

In its sample, this clone was seen once. The CDR3 region is CAITGGKSYEQYF. The CDR3 nucleotides read TGTGCCATCACAGGGGGGAAATCCTACGAGCAGTACTTC. The rearrangement links TRBV7-9 to TRBJ2-7; 8 bases agree with TRBD1. Germline V gene sequence: CDR1 SEHNR, CDR2 FQNEAQ (reference sequence). Trimming cost V 10 bases and J 1 base; bases outside gene matches: 6. CDR3 length equals 13 residues.

This chain connects TRBV11-2 to TRBJ2-7; D unclear. Germline V gives CDR1 SGHAT, CDR2 FQNNGV. CDR3 length equals 13 residues. Trimming took 0 bases from V and 7 from J, leaving 10 bases between them. This CDR3 is CASSLDLVLEQYF. In DNA form, the CDR3 reads TGTGCCAGCAGCTTAGATCTGGTACTAGAGCAGTACTTC.

This rearrangement joins TRBV4-2 to TRBJ2-1, with a tentative D call TRBD2 (5 bases). Germline CDR1 and CDR2: LGHNA and YNFKEQ. V lost 0 bases to trimming and J lost 6 bases, with 18 bases between them. CDR3 size: 17 residues. CDR3 bases: TGTGCCAGCAGCCAAGAACCCCTCGGCGGGTCGGCCAATGAGCAGTTCTTC. It codes for CASSQEPLGGSANEQFF.

The rearrangement joins TRBV4-1 to TRBJ1-2; 9 nucleotides line up with TRBD1. The junction had 3 bases not matched to a gene; V was cut back by 6 bases and J by 1 base. The germline V gene has CDR1 MGHRA and CDR2 YSYEKL. This CDR3 comprises 14 residues. Here the CDR3 DNA reads TGCGCCAGCAGTGGACAGGGGTATAACTATGGCTACACCTTC. Encoded protein: CASSGQGYNYGYTF.

The chain uses TRBV7-9 and TRBJ1-1; D not certain. CDR3 length: 14 residues. Germline CDR1 and CDR2: SEHNR and FQNEAQ (reference sequence). V gave up 5 bases and J gave up 6 bases, with 16 bases separating them. The DNA of the CDR3 is TGTGCCAGCAGCCCGATATCCGTGGCCGCTGAAGCTTTCTTT. Protein sequence: CASSPISVAAEAFF.

The rearrangement uses TRBV11-3 and TRBJ1-1; TRBD1 is a possible D gene (6 bases). The germline V and J ends were trimmed by 2 bases and 8 bases, with 9 bases remaining between them. CDR3 length equals 12 residues. Germline V gene lookup returns CDR1 SGHNT and CDR2 YENEEA. CDR3 amino acids: CASSLTTGEAFF. Written as DNA, the CDR3 is TGTGCCAGCAGCTTAACTACAGGGGAAGCTTTCTTT.

V is TRBV2 and J is TRBJ2-7; possibly TRBD2 for D (6 bases). Germline loops: CDR1 SNHLY, CDR2 FYNNEI. The CDR3 is made up of 12 amino acids. The V end lost 6 bases, the J end lost 3 bases, and 9 bases lay between the germline ends. CDR3: CASRGEVYEQYF. As DNA, the CDR3 is TGTGCCAGCAGAGGGGAGGTCTACGAGCAGTACTTC.

The chain has TRBV5-1 and TRBJ2-7; no clear D gene. The germline CDR1 and CDR2 sequences are SGHRS and YFSETQ. With 4 bases removed from V and 5 bases from J, the gap between germline ends came to 13 bases. The CDR3 spans 13 residues. This CDR3 is CASSPGRADEQYF. The CDR3 nucleotides read TGCGCCAGCAGCCCGGGCCGAGCCGACGAGCAGTACTTC.